The 25 T cell receptor beta chains in this list originate from one sample, sequenced in a study of T cells in narcolepsy. TCRdb's copy holds only in-frame clones and misses some; the assay was immunoSEQ multiplex PCR. Of roughly 34,000 clones in the sample, more than 80% were seen once. Input material: CD45RA- memory CD4+ T cells from PBMCs. All receptors come from a human donor with narcolepsy.

V and J are TRBV18 and TRBJ1-5; 7 bases agree with TRBD1. Unmatched junction bases numbered 5, after V lost 3 bases and J lost 3 bases. Germline V CDR1 and CDR2: KGHSH, LQKENI. The CDR3 length is 15 residues. Here the CDR3 reads CASSPGQRTNQPQHF. The DNA for the CDR3 is TGTGCCAGCTCACCGGGACAGAGGACCAATCAGCCCCAGCATTTT.

This clone was detected once. The genes are TRBV15 and TRBJ1-5; D not certain. Germline loops: CDR1 LNHNV, CDR2 YYDKDF (reference sequence). Trimming left V 0 bases short and J 6 bases short, with 12 bases between. The CDR3 length is 15 residues. The CDR3 DNA reads as TGTGCCACCAGCAGAGATATCGGCAGAAGTCAGCCCCAGCATTTT. Its translation is CATSRDIGRSQPQHF. Full variable domain (rest looked up from reference TRBV15 and TRBJ1-5): DAMVIQNPRYQVTQFGKPVTLSCSQTLNHNVMYWYQQKSSQAPKLLFHYYDKDFNNEADTPDNFQSRRPNTSFCFLDIRSPGLGDTAMYLCATSRDIGRSQPQHFGDGTRLSIL.

The CDR3 spells CASSIQELHTEAFF. For the CDR3, the DNA is TGTGCCAGTAGTATCCAGGAACTTCACACTGAAGCTTTCTTT. The chain joins TRBV19 to TRBJ1-1; D ambiguous. The germline V gene has CDR1 LNHDA and CDR2 SQIVND (reference sequence). CDR3 size: 14 residues. The V gene lost 3 bases and the J gene lost 3 bases, with 11 bases spanning the gap.

This clone occurred a few times. CDR3 coding DNA: TGTGCCAGCAGAAGAGACGGTAGCAATCAGCCCCAGCATTTT. Protein product: CASRRDGSNQPQHF. The J gene is TRBJ1-5, the V gene TRBV6-5; D unresolved. The germline V gene has CDR1 MNHEY and CDR2 SVGAGI. The CDR3 contains 14 residues. The V end was cut by 6 bases, the J end by 0 bases, with 9 bases between.

J is TRBJ1-5 and V is TRBV28, with TRBD1 matching over 8 bases. The CDR3 totals 14 residues. The junction had 2 bases not matched to a gene; V was cut back by 2 bases and J by 5 bases. CDR1 is MDHEN, CDR2 SYDVKM, per germline. The DNA of the CDR3 is TGTGCCAGCAGTTTAGCGACAGGGGATCAGCCCCAGCATTTT. Protein: CASSLATGDQPQHF.

This chain links TRBV28 with TRBJ2-5; D perhaps matches TRBD1 (6 bases). This CDR3 comprises 16 residues. Germline CDR1 reads MDHEN; CDR2 reads SYDVKM. The ends were cut back, 4 bases at V and 7 bases at J, with 22 bases in the middle. The DNA for the CDR3 is TGTGCCAGCAGTTCGAGATCGGACAGCCCCCGCGGGACCCAGTACTTC. This gives the protein CASSSRSDSPRGTQYF.

This clone turned up a few times. The chain has TRBV7-3 and TRBJ1-1; D unresolved. Per the germline V gene, CDR1 is SGHTA and CDR2 is FQGTGA. V was shortened by 5 bases and J by 1 base, with 11 bases between the two germline ends. The CDR3 is 14 amino acids. The CDR3 here is CASSPGQANTEAFF. The CDR3 DNA reads as TGTGCCAGCAGCCCTGGGCAGGCGAACACTGAAGCTTTCTTT.

Comments on this clone: This CDR3 is also generated by other DNA sequences in the sample. The chain uses TRBV10-3 and TRBJ1-1, with 7 bases identical to TRBD1. V was pared by 4 bases and J by 5 bases, with 4 bases of the junction left unmatched. This CDR3 is built from 13 residues. Per germline, CDR1 ENHRY and CDR2 SYGVKD. The CDR3 region is CAISVDRATEAFF. CDR3 DNA: TGTGCCATCAGTGTCGACAGGGCAACTGAAGCTTTCTTT.

In its sample, this clone was seen a few times. This chain links TRBV6-5 with TRBJ1-2, with 8 bases identical to TRBD1. V shed 11 bases, J shed 0 bases, and the junction held 11 bases outside the gene matches. The CDR3 sequence is 15 residues long. Germline-derived CDR1 and CDR2 are MNHEY and SVGAGI. The CDR3 region has the DNA TGTGCCCTGCAAATCGGACAGGGCTCTAACTATGGCTACACCTTC. As protein: CALQIGQGSNYGYTF.

The chain employs TRBV7-2 and TRBJ1-2; D is ambiguous. CDR1 is SGHTA and CDR2 is FQGNSA in the germline V gene. The CDR3 length is 13 residues. Deletions cut 0 bases from V and 2 bases from J, with 4 bases between. The CDR3 DNA is TGTGCCAGCAGCTTAGCAGGGAACTATGGCTACACCTTC. This codes for CASSLAGNYGYTF.

The chain uses TRBV30 and TRBJ1-2; D is ambiguous. This CDR3 is built from 10 residues. The V end lost 3 bases, the J end lost 7 bases, and 6 bases lay between the germline ends. Per germline, CDR1 GTSNPN and CDR2 SVGIG (reference sequence). This CDR3 is CAWRQLGYTF. The CDR3 coding sequence is TGTGCCTGGAGACAGCTTGGCTACACCTTC. The entire variable domain, with the rest obtained from reference TRBV30 and TRBJ1-2, is as follows: SQTIHQWPATLVQPVGSPLSLECTVEGTSNPNLYWYRQAAGRGLQLLFYSVGIGQISSEVPQNLSASRPQDRQFILSSKKLLLSDSGFYLCAWRQLGYTFGSGTRLTVV.

The chain has TRBV18 and TRBJ1-6; 10 nucleotides line up with TRBD1. The germline V gene encodes CDR1 KGHSH and CDR2 LQKENI. The CDR3 is 17 residues long. Trimming removed 1 base from V and 8 bases from J; junction bases left unmatched: 8. This CDR3 reads CASSPLGQGRMDSPLHF. DNA of the CDR3: TGTGCCAGCTCACCACTGGGACAGGGGAGGATGGATTCACCCCTCCACTTT.

The rearrangement joins TRBV5-8 to TRBJ2-3; D unclear. Trimming pared 3 bases from V and 6 bases from J, leaving 8 bases between. This CDR3 comprises 12 residues. Germline CDR1 reads SGHTS; CDR2 reads YDEGEE. The CDR3 spells CASSSSGDTQYF. CDR3 sequence (DNA): TGTGCCAGCAGCTCCTCCGGTGATACGCAGTATTTT. Full variable domain (rest looked up from reference TRBV5-8 and TRBJ2-3): EAGVTQSPTHLIKTRGQQATLRCSPISGHTSVYWYQQALGLGLQFLLWYDEGEERNRGNFPPRFSGRQFPNYSSELNVNALELEDSALYLCASSSSGDTQYFGPGTRLTVL.

This rearrangement joins TRBV7-3 to TRBJ2-7; D is tentatively TRBD1 or TRBD2 (5 bases each). Looked up from germline, CDR1 is SGHTA and CDR2 is FQGTGA. Trimming cost V 3 bases and J 7 bases, with 22 bases left between them. The CDR3 covers 16 residues. The CDR3, as DNA: TGTGCCAGCAGCTTGGGGCGGACGCTTAGGTGGGAGGAGCAGTACTTC. It translates to CASSLGRTLRWEEQYF. The variable domain in full, with the rest retrieved from reference TRBV7-3 and TRBJ2-7, is GAGVSQTPSNKVTEKGKYVELRCDPISGHTALYWYRQSLGQGPEFLIYFQGTGAADDSGLPNDRFFAVRPEGSVSTLKIQRTERGDSAVYLCASSLGRTLRWEEQYFGPGTRLTVT.

The chain carries TRBV19 and TRBJ2-3; the D call may be TRBD1 or TRBD2 (6 bases each). This CDR3 has 14 amino acids. CDR1 is LNHDA and CDR2 is SQIVND in the germline V gene (reference sequence). Trimming stripped 7 bases from V and 4 bases from J, with 15 bases between. Written as DNA, the CDR3 is TGTGCCAGTACTTGGGGGGCTGGAGCAGATACGCAGTATTTT. It codes for CASTWGAGADTQYF.

The CDR3 protein is CASGAGPYEAFF. In DNA form, the CDR3 reads TGTGCTAGTGGCGCGGGACCATATGAAGCTTTCTTT. The rearrangement uses TRBV12-5 and TRBJ1-1; D may be TRBD1 (5 bases). Trimming pared 6 bases from V and 7 bases from J, leaving 12 bases between. CDR1 is LGHNT, CDR2 FRNRAP, per germline. The CDR3 covers 12 residues.

The chain uses TRBV28 and TRBJ2-5; 11 nucleotides agree with TRBD2. Trimming cost V 8 bases and J 0 bases; bases outside gene matches: 2. The CDR3 loop spans 14 amino acids. Germline lookup yields CDR1 MDHEN and CDR2 SYDVKM. For the CDR3, the DNA is TGTGCCAGCCGTAGCGGGGGGGACCAAGAGACCCAGTACTTC. This encodes CASRSGGDQETQYF.

J is TRBJ1-5 and V is TRBV19; D remains ambiguous. The germline CDR1 and CDR2 sequences are LNHDA and SQIVND (reference sequence). This CDR3 is built from 13 residues. V was trimmed by 5 bases and J by 5 bases, leaving 10 bases between them. The CDR3 is CASSSQRDQPQHF. CDR3 nucleotide sequence: TGTGCCAGTAGTTCACAAAGAGATCAGCCCCAGCATTTT.

This clone appeared once. DNA for the CDR3: TGTGCCAGCAGCTTGTCGGCCATTGTAGCGGGGGGCCGGAACACCGGGGAGCTGTTTTTT. It codes for CASSLSAIVAGGRNTGELFF. V and J are TRBV7-3 and TRBJ2-2; 10 bases are a match to TRBD2. J was trimmed by 1 base and V by 3 bases; bases with no gene match: 14. Germline V gene sequence: CDR1 SGHTA, CDR2 FQGTGA. The CDR3 loop spans 20 amino acids.

This chain connects TRBV6-5 to TRBJ2-1; TRBD1 matches 9 bases. Per germline, CDR1 MNHEY and CDR2 SVGAGI. This CDR3 is built from 14 residues. The J segment lost 9 bases and the V segment lost 5 bases, leaving 8 bases of the junction unmatched. The CDR3 here is CASSEGTGKAEQFF. In DNA form, the CDR3 reads TGTGCCAGCAGTGAGGGGACAGGGAAGGCTGAGCAGTTCTTC.

This clone was counted once. This chain joins TRBV25-1 and TRBJ1-1; D is uncertain. CDR1 MGHDK and CDR2 SYGVNS come from the germline V gene. There are 15 residues in the CDR3. The V gene lost 1 base and the J gene lost 3 bases, with 12 bases spanning the gap. CDR3: CASSEWSTRDTEAFF. The CDR3 DNA follows: TGTGCCAGCAGTGAATGGAGCACTCGGGACACTGAAGCTTTCTTT.

On this clone itself: The CDR3 end shows no conserved phenylalanine or tryptophan, and so a read error is likely. This sequence joins TRBV10-3 and TRBJ1-2; D may be TRBD1 (6 bases). Deletions cut 5 bases from V and 2 bases from J, with 9 bases between. The CDR3 extends over 13 amino acids. The germline gives CDR1 ENHRY, CDR2 SYGVKD. DNA of the CDR3: TGTGCCATCAGTCGGGACAACAACTATGGCTACACCTCC. It encodes CAISRDNNYGYTS.

The J gene is TRBJ2-1, the V gene TRBV7-6; 8 positions match TRBD1. This CDR3 spans 15 amino acids. Germline V gene data show CDR1 as SGHVS and CDR2 as FNYEAQ. Trimming removed 2 bases from V and 0 bases from J; junction bases left unmatched: 0. DNA of the CDR3: TGTGCCAGCAGCTTACAGGGGGCCTCCTACAATGAGCAGTTCTTC. Its protein product is CASSLQGASYNEQFF.

This clone was detected once. The genes are TRBV7-9 and TRBJ2-1, with 13 bases matching TRBD2. CDR3 length: 16 amino acids. Per germline, CDR1 SEHNR and CDR2 FQNEAQ (reference sequence). The junction had 5 bases not matched to a gene; V was cut back by 3 bases and J by 6 bases. CDR3 sequence (DNA): TGTGCCAGCAGCTTCCGCACTAGCGGGGGGGCCAATGAGCAGTTCTTC. Its translation: CASSFRTSGGANEQFF.

V and J are TRBV7-2 and TRBJ2-3; D might be TRBD1 or TRBD2, each matching 7 bases. CDR1 is SGHTA and CDR2 is FQGNSA in the germline V gene. Between the trimmed V and J ends, which lost 1 base and 3 bases, there was a span of 14 bases. CDR3 length: 16 amino acids. CDR3 residues: CASSLGARGGTDTQYF. The CDR3 DNA reads TGTGCCAGCAGCTTAGGAGCCAGGGGGGGTACAGATACGCAGTATTTT.